One and the same sample provided the 14 T cell receptor beta chains below, sequenced in a study of Graves' ophthalmopathy and Graves' hyperthyroidism. The sequenced template was RNA, covering the TCR beta CDR3 region. In the first round, RT-PCR was carried out with HTBI primers, and a multiplex PCR formed the second round. One entry per CDR3 protein, called by TCRdb with MiXCR from the multiplex PCR reads. Of about 740,000 distinct CDR3 sequences listed, approximately 40% were seen once; the top ten hold about 40%. The specimen was peripheral blood. The receptor set was obtained from an adult man with Graves' ophthalmopathy.

This clonotype has only a few counts. The CDR3 bases are TGTGCCAGTAGCCTAACGCCCACAGGACAGGGGAGAGTAATAAGCAATCAGCCCCAGCATTTT. It encodes CASSLTPTGQGRVISNQPQHF. The chain has TRBV19 and TRBJ1-5; 9 positions agree with TRBD1. The CDR3 spans 21 residues. The germline CDR1 and CDR2 sequences are LNHDA and SQIVND (reference sequence). The V and J ends lost 6 bases and 1 base, in that order; junction bases with no gene match: 22.

Note on this clonotype: One junction end disagrees with the germline gene, perhaps due to a read error. The chain joins TRBV10-3 to TRBJ2-7; 8 positions agree with TRBD1. The CDR3 length is 16 residues. Germline-derived CDR1 and CDR2 are ENHRY and SYGVKD. CDR3 DNA sequence: TGTGCCAGCAGTCCTCGTCCCGGGACAGGCAACTACGAGCAGTACTTC. Residues: CASSPRPGTGNYEQYF.

About this clonotype itself: At one end the junction does not follow the germline gene, possibly because of a read error. This rearrangement joins TRBV10-3 to TRBJ1-3; the D is unclear. CDR3 length equals 15 residues. CDR1 is ENHRY, CDR2 SYGVKD, per germline. The CDR3 DNA follows: TGTGCCAGCAGTGCCCAGGAAAGCTCTGGAAACACCATATATTTT. Translated, it gives CASSAQESSGNTIYF.

This chain connects TRBV6-5 to TRBJ2-7; unclear D gene. The CDR3 length is 14 residues. Germline CDR1 reads MNHEY; CDR2 reads SVGAGI. Trimming removed 2 bases at V and 4 bases at J, with 12 bases between. CDR3 DNA sequence: TGTGCCAGCAGTTACCACGAGAGGTCTTACGAGCAGTACTTC. Protein sequence: CASSYHERSYEQYF.

This clonotype was found many times. The chain has TRBV7-2 and TRBJ2-7; D is ambiguous. In germline, CDR1 is SGHTA, CDR2 FQGNSA. The CDR3 contains 13 residues. V lost 5 bases and J 6 bases, leaving 14 bases between the germline ends. In nucleotides, the CDR3 is TGTGCCAGCAGCCTAGGATTCGGTCGCGAGCAGTACTTC. It is translated as CASSLGFGREQYF.

On this clonotype: A much more abundant neighbour one base away suggests this may be a read error. The chain is built from TRBV24-1 and TRBJ1-5; maybe TRBD1 (6 bases). With 5 bases removed from V and 2 bases from J, the gap between germline ends came to 12 bases. The germline V gene encodes CDR1 KGHDR and CDR2 SFDVKD. The length of the CDR3 is 15 residues. The CDR3 region is CATSAPGVGNQPQHF. In DNA, the CDR3 is TGTGCCACCAGTGCCCCAGGGGTTGGCAATCAGCCCCAGCATTTT.

The J gene is TRBJ1-3, the V gene TRBV7-2; 7 bases map to TRBD1. J gave up 2 bases and V 8 bases, and 6 bases lay outside the gene matches. This CDR3 has 14 residues. Germline V gives CDR1 SGHTA, CDR2 FQGNSA. CDR3 sequence (DNA): TGTGCCAGCGCCAGGGGGGGACCTGGAAACACCATATATTTT. Translated: CASARGGPGNTIYF.

This clonotype was observed a handful of times. The V and J genes are TRBV12-3 or TRBV12-4 and TRBJ1-2; D call uncertain. The CDR3 is made up of 13 amino acids. The ends were cut back, 3 bases at V and 5 bases at J, with 10 bases in the middle. CDR3 sequence (DNA): TGTGCCAGCAGTTTTAGTGAGGTTTATGGCTACACCTTC. Residues: CASSFSEVYGYTF.

The table lists this clonotype with many counts. The gene calls are TRBV2 and TRBJ2-5, with no clear D. The germline V gene has CDR1 SNHLY and CDR2 FYNNEI. The CDR3 extends over 12 amino acids. The germline V and J ends were trimmed by 6 bases and 4 bases, with 9 bases remaining between them. CDR3 nucleotide sequence: TGTGCCAGCAGCGTACTACGAGAGACCCAGTACTTC. It translates to CASSVLRETQYF. Full variable domain (remainder filled in from reference TRBV2 and TRBJ2-5): EPEVTQTPSHQVTQMGQEVILRCVPISNHLYFYWYRQILGQKVEFLVSFYNNEISEKSEIFDDQFSVERPDGSNFTLKIRSTKLEDSAMYFCASSVLRETQYFGPGTRLLVL.

The chain is built from TRBV2 and TRBJ1-5; D perhaps matches TRBD1 (5 bases). V gave up 7 bases and J gave up 4 bases, with 17 bases separating them. The CDR3 totals 15 residues. Germline CDR1 reads SNHLY; CDR2 reads FYNNEI. The CDR3 loop reads CASTQDGDSNQPQHF. The CDR3 bases are TGTGCCAGCACCCAGGACGGGGACTCGAATCAGCCCCAGCATTTT.

Worth noting for this clonotype: The CDR3 does not close with the conserved phenylalanine or tryptophan, likely indicating a read error. CDR3 residues: CATGGPQSGNTIYC. CDR3 nucleotide sequence: TGTGCCACCGGGGGGCCGCAAAGTGGAAACACCATATATTGT. This chain uses TRBV10-3 with TRBJ1-3; D is perhaps TRBD1 (6 bases). Trimming removed 10 bases from V and 3 bases from J, with 16 bases in between. CDR3 length equals 14 residues. Germline V gene data show CDR1 as ENHRY and CDR2 as SYGVKD.

This clonotype has just a few counts. The rearrangement uses TRBV20-1 and TRBJ2-7; 7 nucleotides line up with TRBD2. Germline values: CDR1 DFQATT, CDR2 SNEGSKA (reference sequence). This CDR3 region has 13 residues. V lost 7 bases, J lost 0 bases, and 6 bases stayed unmatched. Here the CDR3 reads CSGLADSSYEQYF. The DNA for the CDR3 is TGCAGTGGGCTAGCGGACTCCTCCTACGAGCAGTACTTC.

This clonotype has at least ten counts. This chain connects TRBV29-1 to TRBJ1-2; 7 bases are shared with TRBD1. CDR1 SQVTM and CDR2 ANQGSEA come from the germline V gene. V shed 8 bases, J shed 0 bases, and the junction held 6 bases outside the gene matches. The CDR3 extends over 13 amino acids. The CDR3 loop reads CSSGQDSNYGYTF. The CDR3 nucleotides are TGCAGCTCCGGACAGGATTCTAACTATGGCTACACCTTC. Full variable domain (remainder filled in from reference TRBV29-1 and TRBJ1-2): SAVISQKPSRDICQRGTSLTIQCQVDSQVTMMFWYRQQPGQSLTLIATANQGSEATYESGFVIDKFPISRPNLTFSTLTVSNMSPEDSSIYLCSSGQDSNYGYTFGSGTRLTVV.

The genes are TRBV25-1 and TRBJ2-2, with D possibly matching TRBD1 (6 bases). Trimming took off 2 bases at V and 8 bases at J, with 15 bases between the two ends. The CDR3 has 15 amino acids. Germline V CDR1 and CDR2: MGHDK, SYGVNS. CDR3: CASSEGALGAGELFF. The CDR3 region has the DNA TGTGCCAGCAGTGAAGGAGCACTGGGGGCGGGGGAGCTGTTTTTT.